The TCR beta chain described here comes from a study of cytomegalovirus exposure and HLA in healthy donors. CDR1 is SGDLS, CDR2 YYNGEE, per germline. This CDR3 spans 14 amino acids. The V gene lost 0 bases and the J gene lost 8 bases, with 14 bases spanning the gap. Primers for the PCR totalled 60 Vbeta and 13 Jbeta. The protocol was immunoSEQ multiplex PCR, while the TCRdb copy is restricted to in-frame clones and leaves out a portion. This table has 99,000 or so clones, over 60% appearing once. This clone came up a few times. The TCR comes from a man aged 60 to 75 in good health and CMV-seropositive. Sequences were obtained from PBMCs. V usage is TRBV9 and J usage is TRBJ1-2, with no clear D. The CDR3 coding sequence is TGTGCCAGCAGCGTAGCAGGTCAAATGTGGGGCTACACCTTC. The encoded protein is CASSVAGQMWGYTF.